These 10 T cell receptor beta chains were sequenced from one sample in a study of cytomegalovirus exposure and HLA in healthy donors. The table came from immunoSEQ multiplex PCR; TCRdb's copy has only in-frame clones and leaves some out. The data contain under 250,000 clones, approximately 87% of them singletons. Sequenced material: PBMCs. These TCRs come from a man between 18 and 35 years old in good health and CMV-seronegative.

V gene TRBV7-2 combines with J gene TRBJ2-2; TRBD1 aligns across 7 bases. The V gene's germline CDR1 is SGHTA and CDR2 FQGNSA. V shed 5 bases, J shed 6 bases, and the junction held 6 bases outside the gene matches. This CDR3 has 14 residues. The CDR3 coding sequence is TGTGCCAGCAGCAACCAACAGGGGTCCGGGGAGCTGTTTTTT. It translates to CASSNQQGSGELFF.

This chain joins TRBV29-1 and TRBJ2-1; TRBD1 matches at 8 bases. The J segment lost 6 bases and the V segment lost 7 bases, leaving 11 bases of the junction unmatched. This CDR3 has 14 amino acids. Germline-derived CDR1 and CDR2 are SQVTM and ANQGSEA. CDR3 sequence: CSEHPRQGTNEQFF. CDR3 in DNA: TGCAGCGAACATCCGAGACAGGGGACCAATGAGCAGTTCTTC.

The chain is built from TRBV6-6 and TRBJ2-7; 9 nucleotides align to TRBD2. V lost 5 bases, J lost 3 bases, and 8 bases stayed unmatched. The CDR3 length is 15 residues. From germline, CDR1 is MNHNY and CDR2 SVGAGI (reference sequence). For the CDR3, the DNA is TGTGCCAGCAGTGAGATGATAGCGGGAGTCTACGAGCAGTACTTC. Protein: CASSEMIAGVYEQYF.

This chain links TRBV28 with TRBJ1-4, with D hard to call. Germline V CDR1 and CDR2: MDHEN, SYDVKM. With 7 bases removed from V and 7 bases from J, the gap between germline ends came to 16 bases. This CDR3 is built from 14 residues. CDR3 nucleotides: TGTGCCAGCATTGCCGGAGGGAACATTGAAAAACTGTTTTTT. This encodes CASIAGGNIEKLFF.

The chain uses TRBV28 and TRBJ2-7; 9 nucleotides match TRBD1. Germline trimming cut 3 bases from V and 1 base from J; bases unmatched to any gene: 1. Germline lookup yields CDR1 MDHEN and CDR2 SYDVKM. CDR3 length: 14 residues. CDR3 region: CASSFGTGSYEQYF. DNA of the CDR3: TGTGCCAGCAGTTTCGGGACAGGGTCCTACGAGCAGTACTTC.

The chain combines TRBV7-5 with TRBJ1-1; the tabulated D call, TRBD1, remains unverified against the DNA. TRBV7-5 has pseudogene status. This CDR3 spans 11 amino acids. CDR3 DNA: TGTGCCAGGTCATTGACAATTTTTGTTTTCTTT. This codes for CARSLTIFVFF.

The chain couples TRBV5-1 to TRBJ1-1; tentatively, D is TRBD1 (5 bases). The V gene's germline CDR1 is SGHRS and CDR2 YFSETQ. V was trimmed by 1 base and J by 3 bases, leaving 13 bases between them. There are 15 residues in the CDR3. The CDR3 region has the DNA TGCGCCAGCAGCTTGCGTGGTCAGGGCGACACTGAAGCTTTCTTT. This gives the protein CASSLRGQGDTEAFF.

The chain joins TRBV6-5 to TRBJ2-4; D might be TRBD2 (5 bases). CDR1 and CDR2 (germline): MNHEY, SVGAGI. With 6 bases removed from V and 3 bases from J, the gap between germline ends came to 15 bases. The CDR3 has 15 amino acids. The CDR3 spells CASRPLDGGKNIQYF. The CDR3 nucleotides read TGTGCCAGCAGACCCTTGGATGGAGGCAAAAACATTCAGTACTTC.

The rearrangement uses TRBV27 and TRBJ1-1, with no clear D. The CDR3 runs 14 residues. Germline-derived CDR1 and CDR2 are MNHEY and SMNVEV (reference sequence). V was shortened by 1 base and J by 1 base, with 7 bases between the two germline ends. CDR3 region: CASSLLAGNTEAFF. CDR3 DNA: TGTGCCAGCAGTTTATTGGCAGGGAACACTGAAGCTTTCTTT.

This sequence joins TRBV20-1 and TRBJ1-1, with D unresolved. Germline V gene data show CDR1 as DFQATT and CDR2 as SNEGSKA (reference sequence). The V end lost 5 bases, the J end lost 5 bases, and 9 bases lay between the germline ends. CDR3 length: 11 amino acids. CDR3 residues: CSADRRTEAFF. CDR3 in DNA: TGCAGTGCTGATAGGAGGACTGAAGCTTTCTTT.